Given below is one T cell receptor (beta chain) in context. The antigen is unknown. This entry is derived from a study of graft-versus-host responses after intestinal transplantation. Study-level information: The whole recipient group had anti-thymocyte globulin induction followed by tacrolimus and steroids for around three years.

Profiled with immunoSEQ multiplex PCR; TCRdb holds only in-frame clones, not every one. The data hold more than 65,000 clones, with 85% to 95% observed a single time. General study results and limits: Ileal or blood samples showed some GvH clones first, and such clones were also found in recipient marrow. Individuals carrying graft-donor T cell macrochimerism showed high graft-versus-host to host-versus-graft clonal ratios in allografts.

The V and J ends lost 1 base and 8 bases respectively, with 15 bases between them. The CDR3 spans 15 residues. Germline loops: CDR1 MDHEN, CDR2 SYDVKM. The sample here was unstimulated CD8+ T cells sorted from spleen or lymph node cells, taken before transplant. The TCR originated in a human donor who was the organ donor for an intestinal transplant. This sequence joins TRBV28 and TRBJ2-1; perhaps TRBD1 as D (5 bases). The CDR3 region has the DNA TGTGCCAGCAGTTTATTTCCCAGGGTAGAGGATGAGCAGTTCTTC. Translation: CASSLFPRVEDEQFF.